The count of the clone carrying this T cell receptor beta chain is one. What it recognizes is unknown. The length of the CDR3 is 13 residues. The V end was cut by 3 bases, the J end by 4 bases, with 10 bases between. CDR1 SGDLS and CDR2 YYNGEE come from the germline V gene. The entry originates in a study of blood T cells in healthy people across ages. Study findings and constraints: Using unsorted PBMCs precluded a conclusive naive versus antigen-experienced comparison.

For the second PCR, which ran for about 6 to 11 cycles, a sample-barcoded 5' primer and a J-beta primer mix were used. TCRdb reprocessed the 5' RACE reads with MiXCR, giving one entry per CDR3 protein. In the table there are over a million distinct CDR3 sequences, roughly 59% of which are singletons. The gene calls are TRBV9 and TRBJ2-5, with TRBD2 as a possible D gene (5 bases). Sequenced sample: blood. The clonotype was recovered from a man aged 18 to 30 in good health. CDR3 coding DNA: TGTGCCAGCAGCGCCCCGAGGGCAGAGACCCAGTACTTC. Translating it yields CASSAPRAETQYF.